These 8 T cell receptor beta chains originate from one sample sequenced in a study of CD8+CD57+ T cells in acquired aplastic anemia. Before being chosen for sequencing, patients had shown CD8+CD57+ cell expansion by flow cytometry. CDR3 and TCR beta VDJ profiling relied on a genomic DNA template. Each CDR3 protein is one row after TCRdb ran MiXCR on the reads. This sample carries just over 450,000 distinct CDR3 sequences, roughly a third of them seen once, and the ten largest clones take about 0.8%. Specimen: sorted CD4+, CD8+, or CD8+CD57+ T cells (not recorded which) from PBMCs. The receptors here all came from a human donor with aplastic anemia.

This clonotype was seen more than once but under ten times. V usage is TRBV28 and J usage is TRBJ2-7; D gene unclear. The germline gives CDR1 MDHEN, CDR2 SYDVKM. Deletions cut 5 bases from V and 5 bases from J, with 7 bases between. This CDR3 spans 11 amino acids. CDR3 DNA: TGTGCCAGCAGTCCCCTCAACGAGCAGTACTTC. It codes for CASSPLNEQYF.

This clonotype was observed at least ten times. The chain is built from TRBV9 and TRBJ1-3; the match to TRBD1 covers 7 bases. The CDR3 is 13 amino acids. CDR1 is SGDLS and CDR2 is YYNGEE in the germline V gene. V shed 0 bases, J shed 7 bases, and the junction held 1 base outside the gene matches. For the CDR3, the DNA is TGTGCCAGCAGCGTAGACAGGGGCAACACCATATATTTT. Translated: CASSVDRGNTIYF.

In this sample, this clonotype turned up a few times. Since a much larger clone is just one base distant, this may be a read error. The chain uses TRBV29-1 and TRBJ2-1; D remains unclear. The CDR3 is 11 amino acids. Germline CDR1 and CDR2: SQVTM and ANQGSEA. The CDR3 spells CSVERLNEQLF. CDR3 DNA: TGCAGCGTTGAGAGGCTCAATGAGCAGCTCTTC.

This clonotype was seen repeatedly, ten times or more. The chain links TRBV20-1 to TRBJ1-2, with D perhaps TRBD1 (5 bases). The CDR3 runs 15 residues. CDR1 and CDR2 from the germline V gene are DFQATT and SNEGSKA (reference sequence). The V and J ends lost 5 bases and 2 bases respectively, with 18 bases between them. The CDR3 DNA sequence: TGCAGTGCTCTCCCGGGGCAGCTGAAGAACTATGGCTACACCTTC. It specifies CSALPGQLKNYGYTF.

This clonotype has only a few counts. The chain uses TRBV12-3 or TRBV12-4 and TRBJ1-1; D remains ambiguous. The CDR3 consists of 12 residues. Trimming pared 6 bases from V and 2 bases from J, leaving 7 bases between. CDR3 sequence reads: CASRARNTEAFF. The CDR3 DNA reads as TGTGCCAGCAGAGCCCGAAACACTGAAGCTTTCTTT.

Remarks on this clonotype: This may be a read error: a much more frequent sequence differs by one nucleotide. The V call is TRBV20-1, the J call TRBJ2-7; TRBD2 matches at 9 bases. J lost 6 bases, V lost 6 bases, and 9 bases had no gene match. CDR3 length: 13 amino acids. Germline loops: CDR1 DFQATT, CDR2 SNEGSKA (reference sequence). The CDR3 bases are TGCAGTGCAGCGGGAGGACGGTGGGGCGAGCAGTACTTC. Protein: CSAAGGRWGEQYF.

This clonotype has more than one count but fewer than ten. A read error may be the cause here, since a much bigger clone is one base away. The V call is TRBV10-1, the J call TRBJ2-7, with a tentative D call TRBD2 (6 bases). From germline, CDR1 is WNHNN and CDR2 SYGVQD (reference sequence). This CDR3 has 16 amino acids. The CDR3 reads CTTEPEGTAPMNEQYF. The DNA for the CDR3 is TGCACCACCGAACCGGAGGGTACCGCTCCTATGAACGAGCAGTACTTC.

In its sample, this clonotype was seen many times. This sequence joins TRBV29-1 and TRBJ1-2; no definite D call. With 4 bases removed from V and 3 bases from J, the gap between germline ends came to 9 bases. Per the germline V gene, CDR1 is SQVTM and CDR2 is ANQGSEA. CDR3 length equals 12 residues. The CDR3 DNA reads as TGCAGCGTTGTCGCCGGGGACTATGGCTACACCTTC. Amino acids: CSVVAGDYGYTF.